This is a list of T cell receptor beta chains from one sample in a study of shared clonotypes between healthy human individuals. Profiling relied on immunoSEQ multiplex PCR, and the TCRdb table lists in-frame clones only, not all of them. This sample carries 800,000 or so clones, 90% to 98% of them seen once, and the ten largest clones take less than 0.25%. Sequencing was performed on naive CD8+ T cells sorted from blood. The receptor source for this set is a man younger than 40 in good health. Each CDR3 is given with its conserved first and last residue. A D gene is named only where the DNA matches it firmly. Clone size is shown for a subset of rows, as once, few, many or a class of expanded clone.

j_call v_call d_call clone_size cdr3_aa cdr3_nt
TRBJ2-1 TRBV27 TRBD2 . CASSPLAGVYNEQFF TGTGCCAGCAGTCCGCTAGCGGGGGTTTACAATGAGCAGTTCTTC
TRBJ2-1 TRBV7-9 . . CASSSSLWRNEQFF TGTGCCAGCAGCTCCTCCCTTTGGCGGAATGAGCAGTTCTTC
TRBJ2-7 TRBV7-8 . once CASSERWGSTQNEQYF TGTGCCAGCAGCGAAAGGTGGGGGTCTACCCAAAACGAGCAGTACTTC
TRBJ2-2 TRBV10-2 . . CASSESSNTGELFF TGCGCCAGCAGTGAGTCCTCGAACACCGGGGAGCTGTTTTTT
TRBJ2-1 TRBV6-5 . . CASSYSSGVNEQFF TGTGCCAGCAGTTACTCGTCCGGAGTCAATGAGCAGTTCTTC
TRBJ2-1 TRBV19 . . CASSIGQGLSYNEQFF TGTGCCAGTAGTATAGGTCAGGGGTTATCCTACAATGAGCAGTTCTTC
TRBJ1-5 TRBV4-1 . . CASSQTRGGNQPQHF TGCGCCAGCAGCCAGACCAGGGGCGGCAATCAGCCCCAGCATTTT
TRBJ2-1 TRBV27 . . CASRGWNEQFF TGTGCCAGCAGGGGGTGGAATGAGCAGTTCTTC
TRBJ2-1 TRBV6-1 TRBD2 . CASIAGTSYNEQFF TGTGCCAGCATAGCGGGAACATCCTACAATGAGCAGTTCTTC
TRBJ1-5 TRBV6-1 TRBD1 once CASSEGRQGLNQPQHF TGTGCCAGCAGTGAAGGCCGACAGGGCCTCAATCAGCCCCAGCATTTT
TRBJ2-2 TRBV7-9 . . CASSFVNTGELFF TGTGCCAGCAGCTTTGTCAACACCGGGGAGCTGTTTTTT
TRBJ2-3 TRBV28 TRBD1 . CASSLIGTGEWGSTDTQYF TGTGCCAGCAGTTTGATCGGGACAGGGGAATGGGGCAGCACAGATACGCAGTATTTT
TRBJ2-7 TRBV7-2 . once CASSAVGGDTYEQYF TGTGCCAGCAGCGCCGTTGGGGGCGACACCTACGAGCAGTACTTC
TRBJ2-6 TRBV29-1 . once CSVEGGSGANVLTF TGCAGCGTTGAGGGGGGCTCTGGGGCCAACGTCCTGACTTTC
TRBJ1-2 TRBV2 TRBD1 once CASSGQGDYGYTF TGTGCCAGCAGCGGACAGGGCGACTATGGCTACACCTTC
TRBJ2-1 TRBV2 TRBD1 . CASTLGQGPYNEQFF TGTGCCAGCACCCTGGGACAGGGCCCCTACAATGAGCAGTTCTTC
TRBJ2-5 TRBV13 . . CASSLDSQETQYF TGTGCCAGCAGCTTAGACAGCCAAGAGACCCAGTACTTC
TRBJ1-5 TRBV15 TRBD1 once CATSSETGVGNQPQHF TGTGCCACCAGCAGTGAAACAGGGGTTGGCAATCAGCCCCAGCATTTT
TRBJ2-7 TRBV4-2 . . CASSQVGRLGGWSEQYF TGTGCCAGCAGCCAAGTGGGCAGGCTGGGGGGATGGAGCGAGCAGTACTTC
TRBJ1-5 TRBV11-2 . . CASSLEGAGQPQHF TGTGCCAGCAGCTTAGAAGGGGCAGGCCAGCCCCAGCATTTT
TRBJ1-4 TRBV7-9 TRBD1 . CASTSLLGQGTNEKLFF TGTGCCAGTACCAGCTTACTGGGACAGGGGACTAATGAAAAACTGTTTTTT
TRBJ2-3 TRBV7-9 TRBD1 . CASSFGTAGTDTQYF TGTGCCAGCAGCTTCGGGACAGCTGGCACAGATACGCAGTATTTT
TRBJ2-5 TRBV4-1 . . CASSQGTSQETQYF TGCGCCAGCAGCCAAGGAACTTCTCAAGAGACCCAGTACTTC
TRBJ2-7 TRBV28 . . CASSPQGGLGSYEQYF TGTGCCAGCAGCCCCCAAGGCGGCCTCGGGTCCTACGAGCAGTACTTC
TRBJ1-2 TRBV19 . . CASSIKGGEHYGYTF TGTGCCAGTAGTATTAAGGGGGGCGAGCACTATGGCTACACCTTC
TRBJ2-7 TRBV27 TRBD2 . CASSLLWGGSSYEQYF TGTGCCAGCAGTTTATTATGGGGGGGGAGCTCCTACGAGCAGTACTTC
TRBJ2-7 TRBV9 TRBD1 . CASSVAGTGAYEQYF TGTGCCAGCAGCGTAGCAGGGACAGGTGCCTACGAGCAGTACTTC
TRBJ1-2 TRBV4-1 . . CASSQDPGSGYTF TGCGCCAGCAGCCAAGATCCGGGGTCGGGCTACACCTTC
TRBJ2-7 TRBV6-1 . . CASSVTESYEQYF TGTGCCAGCAGTGTGACAGAATCCTACGAGCAGTACTTC
TRBJ1-3 TRBV6-6 . . CASSYSRQGGNTIYF TGTGCCAGCAGTTACTCGAGGCAGGGTGGAAACACCATATATTTT
TRBJ2-7 TRBV5-4 . . CASSLKGLGTYEQYF TGTGCCAGCAGCTTGAAGGGGCTCGGCACCTACGAGCAGTACTTC
TRBJ1-2 TRBV29-1 TRBD1 . CSVGGGGDYGYTF TGCAGCGTTGGGGGAGGGGGCGACTATGGCTACACCTTC
TRBJ2-7 TRBV4-2 TRBD2 . CASSPYNMTSGNTYEQYF TGTGCCAGCAGTCCATACAACATGACTAGCGGGAATACCTACGAGCAGTACTTC
TRBJ2-4 TRBV7-9 . . CASSLEVGPKNIQYF TGTGCCAGCAGCTTAGAGGTGGGACCCAAAAACATTCAGTACTTC
TRBJ2-4 TRBV27 TRBD2 . CASSRAGGELAKNIQYF TGTGCCAGCAGTCGGGCGGGGGGAGAGCTAGCCAAAAACATTCAGTACTTC
TRBJ1-1 TRBV11-2 . . CASSAPGSTEAFF TGTGCCAGCAGCGCCCCAGGGAGCACTGAAGCTTTCTTT
TRBJ1-5 TRBV30 . . CAWGVRREAAPNQPQHF TGTGCCTGGGGTGTAAGAAGGGAGGCCGCCCCGAATCAGCCCCAGCATTTT
TRBJ2-7 TRBV29-1 TRBD1 . CSAIDRERTYEQYF TGCAGCGCAATCGACAGGGAGAGAACCTACGAGCAGTACTTC
TRBJ2-3 TRBV4-1 . . CASSLLVDGQDTQYF TGCGCCAGCAGCCTACTAGTTGACGGACAAGATACGCAGTATTTT
TRBJ1-2 TRBV7-9 TRBD1 . CASSLGDSSYGYTF TGTGCCAGCAGCTTAGGGGACAGCTCCTATGGCTACACCTTC
TRBJ2-7 TRBV7-2 TRBD2 . CASSHTSGSSEQYF TGTGCCAGCAGCCACACTAGCGGGAGCTCTGAGCAGTACTTC
TRBJ2-7 TRBV11-2 TRBD2 . CASSFGTSVMQYF TGTGCCAGCAGCTTCGGGACTAGCGTTATGCAGTACTTC
TRBJ2-1 TRBV5-1 TRBD2 . CASSSILAGGPNNEQFF TGCGCCAGCAGCTCAATCTTAGCGGGAGGGCCGAACAATGAGCAGTTCTTC
TRBJ2-1 TRBV9 TRBD2 . CASSVARSSGDEQFF TGTGCCAGCAGCGTAGCCAGGTCAAGCGGGGATGAGCAGTTCTTC
TRBJ1-5 TRBV2 . . CASRDRSNQPQHF TGTGCCAGCAGAGACAGAAGCAATCAGCCCCAGCATTTT